The next 8 T cell receptor beta chains were all read from a single sample in a study of early T cells in non-severe SARS-CoV-2 infection. TCRdb reanalysed the 5' RACE reads using MiXCR and keeps one entry per CDR3 protein. The repertoire holds about 34,000 distinct CDR3 sequences, with approximately 6.9% as singletons. Sequencing was performed on whole blood, taken at baseline. These receptors originate from an adult who was a healthcare worker with PCR-confirmed SARS-CoV-2 infection or an uninfected control (not recorded which).

This clonotype was seen at least ten times. The V call is TRBV6-2 or TRBV6-3, the J call TRBJ1-5; 8 bases are shared with TRBD1. The V segment lost 6 bases and the J segment 0 bases; nucleotides outside the gene matches: 4. Germline values: CDR1 MNHEY, CDR2 SVGEGT. This CDR3 has 15 residues. CDR3 residues: CASRRTGHSNQPQHF. CDR3 nucleotide sequence: TGTGCCAGCAGGCGGACAGGGCATAGCAATCAGCCCCAGCATTTT.

Concerning this clonotype: This could be a read error, since a much larger clone is one nucleotide away. V and J are TRBV29-1 and TRBJ2-3; tentative D call: TRBD2 (5 bases). The germline V gene encodes CDR1 SQVTM and CDR2 ANQGSEA. This CDR3 comprises 14 residues. The CDR3 protein is CSVAPASGAETQYF. The CDR3 region has the DNA TGCAGCGTTGCCCCGGCCAGCGGCGCAGAAACGCAGTATTTT.

In its sample, this clonotype was seen many times. The chain couples TRBV20-1 to TRBJ1-1; D is possibly TRBD1 (5 bases). The CDR3 is made up of 16 amino acids. Germline V gives CDR1 DFQATT, CDR2 SNEGSKA (reference sequence). The V end was cut by 6 bases, the J end by 7 bases, with 27 bases between. Written as DNA, the CDR3 is TGCAGTGCCCTAGAGGTCAGGTTACGCCCTAGGGGTGAAGCTTTCTTT. Translated, it gives CSALEVRLRPRGEAFF.

This clonotype ranks as medium-sized. This chain joins TRBV5-1 and TRBJ2-2; D gene uncertain. V was cut by 3 bases and J by 1 base, with 7 bases left in between. CDR1 and CDR2 from the germline V gene are SGHRS and YFSETQ. The CDR3 is made up of 14 amino acids. The CDR3 loop is CASSSPGNTGELFF. As DNA, the CDR3 is TGCGCCAGCAGCTCCCCAGGGAACACCGGGGAGCTGTTTTTT. The variable domain in full, completed from reference TRBV5-1 and TRBJ2-2, reads KAGVTQTPRYLIKTRGQQVTLSCSPISGHRSVSWYQQTPGQGLQFLFEYFSETQRNKGNFPGRFSGRQFSNSRSEMNVSTLELGDSALYLCASSSPGNTGELFFGEGSRLTVL.

This clonotype qualifies as medium-sized. The chain carries TRBV6-5 and TRBJ2-1; 16 positions agree with TRBD2. The CDR3 length is 19 residues. Germline trimming cut 2 bases from V and 0 bases from J; bases unmatched to any gene: 4. The germline CDR1 and CDR2 sequences are MNHEY and SVGAGI. As DNA, the CDR3 is TGTGCCAGCAGTTACGGGACTAGCGGGAGGGCCGTCTCCTACAATGAGCAGTTCTTC. Translation gives CASSYGTSGRAVSYNEQFF.

This clonotype has more than one count but fewer than ten. This chain uses TRBV6-4 with TRBJ2-1, with a weak D call TRBD2 (5 bases). Germline CDR1 is MRHNA and CDR2 is SNTAGT. The V end was cut by 0 bases, the J end by 5 bases, with 11 bases between. The CDR3 length is 15 residues. CDR3: CASSDSIGGHNEQFF. The CDR3 DNA follows: TGTGCCAGCAGTGACTCGATCGGCGGGCACAATGAGCAGTTCTTC.

This clonotype was detected many times. The rearrangement links TRBV7-9 to TRBJ2-2, with unresolved D. The V gene's germline CDR1 is SEHNR and CDR2 FQNEAQ (reference sequence). The CDR3 contains 13 residues. Trimming cost V 0 bases and J 6 bases, with 5 bases left between them. The CDR3 reads CASSLALSGELFF. The CDR3 DNA sequence: TGTGCCAGCAGCTTAGCGCTTTCCGGGGAGCTGTTTTTT.

This clonotype was found a few times. The chain couples TRBV28 to TRBJ1-4; a possible D gene is TRBD1 (5 bases). CDR1 is MDHEN, CDR2 SYDVKM, per germline. Trimming stripped 5 bases from V and 3 bases from J, with 19 bases between. The CDR3 contains 17 residues. CDR3 sequence: CASSTQKLDTANEKLFF. The CDR3 DNA reads TGTGCCAGCAGTACCCAAAAATTGGACACCGCTAATGAAAAACTGTTTTTT.